The source of this TCR beta chain is a study of blood T cell repertoires in COVID-19. Study-level background: The United States, Italy and Spain were the sources of the acute and convalescent COVID-19 samples.

Generated by immunoSEQ multiplex PCR, the TCRdb table keeps only in-frame clones and is missing some. This sample has roughly 110,000 clones, with 75% to 95% found just once. The CDR3 consists of 15 residues. Per germline, CDR1 LGHNA and CDR2 YNFKEQ. The V end lost 0 bases, the J end lost 8 bases, and 16 bases lay between the germline ends. Sequencing was carried out using peripheral blood. The receptor's source is a woman between 25 and 40 years old with acute or convalescent COVID-19. This chain links TRBV4-2 with TRBJ2-5; a weak D match, TRBD2 (5 bases). As DNA, the CDR3 is TGTGCCAGCAGCCAAGATTTCCTAGCTGAAGGCACCCAGTACTTC. It specifies CASSQDFLAEGTQYF.